The 30 T cell receptor beta chains given below trace back to one sample, sequenced in a study of somatic mutations in cytotoxic T cells in rheumatoid arthritis. Produced via immunoSEQ multiplex PCR; TCRdb's table is partial and in-frame only. The sample contains tens of thousands of clones, around 80% of which appear only once. The sequenced material came from CD8+ T cells sorted from blood. Receptor source: a man aged 40-50 years in good health.

The chain joins TRBV23-1 to TRBJ1-5, with TRBD1 matching over 7 bases. TRBV23-1 is assigned to the ORF class and has an uncertain function. Losses at the gene ends were 6 bases for V and 0 bases for J; bases not matched to a gene: 8. The CDR3 spans 16 residues. The CDR3 coding sequence is TGCGCCAGCAGCGACGGGACAGCTTATAGCAATCAGCCCCAGCATTTT. Its translation is CASSDGTAYSNQPQHF.

The V gene is TRBV5-1, the J gene TRBJ2-3; 8 nucleotides match TRBD2. The CDR3 has 17 amino acids. J lost 6 bases, V lost 0 bases, and 12 bases had no gene match. Looked up from germline, CDR1 is SGHRS and CDR2 is YFSETQ. CDR3 DNA: TGCGCCAGCAGCTTGGCCGATTCGGGGGGGAAATGGGATACGCAGTATTTT. This gives the protein CASSLADSGGKWDTQYF.

This clone was detected a few times. This chain joins TRBV27 and TRBJ2-7; a possible D gene is TRBD2 (6 bases). The CDR3 is made up of 12 amino acids. Trimming shortened V by 6 bases and J by 4 bases, and 10 bases separated the two germline ends. Germline V lookup: CDR1 MNHEY, CDR2 SMNVEV (reference sequence). The DNA of the CDR3 is TGTGCCAGCAGGGGACTGATGTACGAGCAGTACTTC. This codes for CASRGLMYEQYF.

This chain connects TRBV5-1 to TRBJ2-7; 8 bases are a match to TRBD1. This CDR3 contains 13 residues. Trimming removed 0 bases from V and 7 bases from J; junction bases left unmatched: 3. From germline, CDR1 is SGHRS and CDR2 YFSETQ. The CDR3 DNA is TGCGCCAGCAGCTTGGGGACAGGGAGGGAGCAGTACTTC. Translated, it gives CASSLGTGREQYF.

There are a few counts of this clone. The genes are TRBV7-6 and TRBJ2-5; D gene ambiguous. V was shortened by 5 bases and J by 5 bases, with 15 bases between the two germline ends. CDR3 length: 14 residues. Germline V gene sequence: CDR1 SGHVS, CDR2 FNYEAQ. For the CDR3, the DNA is TGTGCCAGCAGCCCCGGTACCCAGCCGGAGACCCAGTACTTC. Protein sequence: CASSPGTQPETQYF.

This clone was seen only once. The chain joins TRBV28 to TRBJ2-7; D could derive from TRBD1 or TRBD2 (5 bases each). The germline V gene has CDR1 MDHEN and CDR2 SYDVKM. The CDR3 is 13 residues long. Trimming left V 5 bases short and J 5 bases short, with 13 bases between. In nucleotides, the CDR3 is TGTGCCAGCAGTAGAGGGGACCGCGACGAGCAGTACTTC. This encodes CASSRGDRDEQYF.

The chain links TRBV9 to TRBJ2-1; D is possibly TRBD2 (6 bases). Germline loops: CDR1 SGDLS, CDR2 YYNGEE. V was cut by 0 bases and J by 2 bases, with 9 bases left in between. The CDR3 totals 15 residues. The CDR3 reads CASSVAGVAYNEQFF. CDR3 sequence (DNA): TGTGCCAGCAGCGTAGCGGGAGTGGCCTACAATGAGCAGTTCTTC. The variable domain in full, completed from reference TRBV9 and TRBJ2-1, reads DSGVTQTPKHLITATGQRVTLRCSPRSGDLSVYWYQQSLDQGLQFLIQYYNGEERAKGNILERFSAQQFPDLHSELNLSSLELGDSALYFCASSVAGVAYNEQFFGPGTRLTVL.

The chain recombines TRBV27 with TRBJ2-1; no firm D call. Germline-derived CDR1 and CDR2 are MNHEY and SMNVEV (reference sequence). CDR3 length: 13 amino acids. Trimming took 5 bases from V and 1 from J, leaving 6 bases between them. The CDR3 reads CASSPGSYNEQFF. CDR3 DNA sequence: TGTGCCAGCAGTCCGGGTTCCTACAATGAGCAGTTCTTC.

V usage is TRBV7-9 and J usage is TRBJ2-2; D ambiguous. This CDR3 spans 14 amino acids. Germline CDR1 is SEHNR and CDR2 is FQNEAQ (reference sequence). Deletions cut 1 base from V and 6 bases from J, with 9 bases between. The CDR3 nucleotides are TGTGCCAGCAGCTTAGGGGTCCCTCCCGGGGAGCTGTTTTTT. It yields the protein CASSLGVPPGELFF.

The chain uses TRBV7-9 and TRBJ2-7, with TRBD2 matching 13 bases. The CDR3 has 15 residues. V lost 7 bases to trimming and J lost 3 bases; unmatched junction nucleotides: 6. Germline CDR1 is SEHNR and CDR2 is FQNEAQ (reference sequence). CDR3 DNA sequence: TGTGCCAGCACCGAAGGGACTAGCGGGATCTACGAGCAGTACTTC. This codes for CASTEGTSGIYEQYF.

In regard to this clone: One junction end disagrees with the germline gene, perhaps due to a read error. The rearrangement uses TRBV29-1 and TRBJ2-5, with TRBD2 matching 15 bases. This CDR3 has 14 amino acids. Germline CDR1 reads SQVTM; CDR2 reads ANQGSEA. The CDR3 is CSVEGTSGGETQYF. CDR3 DNA: TGCAGCGTCGAAGGGACTAGCGGGGGGGAGACCCAGTACTTC.

This sequence joins TRBV14 and TRBJ2-7; 14 bases line up with TRBD2. This CDR3 comprises 15 residues. V trimming: 3 bases; J trimming: 6 bases; junction bases outside the gene matches: 4. Per germline, CDR1 SGHDN and CDR2 FVKESK. CDR3 sequence (DNA): TGTGCCAGCAGCCATAGGACTAGCGGGAGGCGCGAGCAGTACTTC. It encodes CASSHRTSGRREQYF.

The chain employs TRBV19 and TRBJ2-1; tentative D call: TRBD2 (5 bases). The CDR3 is 15 residues long. V dropped 7 bases and J dropped 2 bases, with 15 bases sitting between them. The germline V gene encodes CDR1 LNHDA and CDR2 SQIVND (reference sequence). The CDR3 DNA is TGTGCCAGTACTCCTGCGGGCTCTCCCTACAATGAGCAGTTCTTC. It yields the protein CASTPAGSPYNEQFF.

The chain recombines TRBV9 with TRBJ1-4; D is ambiguous. V dropped 4 bases and J dropped 3 bases, with 13 bases sitting between them. This CDR3 spans 15 amino acids. Germline values: CDR1 SGDLS, CDR2 YYNGEE. The CDR3 here is CASSPVPSANEKLFF. CDR3 coding DNA: TGTGCCAGCAGCCCTGTCCCTTCGGCTAATGAAAAACTGTTTTTT.

This chain uses TRBV5-8 with TRBJ2-7; unclear D gene. The CDR3 is 16 amino acids. Germline CDR1 reads SGHTS; CDR2 reads YDEGEE. V was pared by 4 bases and J by 1 base, with 18 bases between. The CDR3 region has the DNA TGTGCCAGCAGCCCGGTGACCGGCCGCGGATCCTACGAGCAGTACTTC. Translated, it gives CASSPVTGRGSYEQYF. The whole variable domain, filled in from reference TRBV5-8 and TRBJ2-7, reads EAGVTQSPTHLIKTRGQQATLRCSPISGHTSVYWYQQALGLGLQFLLWYDEGEERNRGNFPPRFSGRQFPNYSSELNVNALELEDSALYLCASSPVTGRGSYEQYFGPGTRLTVT.

The V gene is TRBV7-8, the J gene TRBJ1-5; D not certain. Germline V gives CDR1 SGHVS, CDR2 FQNEAQ. CDR3 length: 13 amino acids. Trimming left V 1 base short and J 11 bases short, with 12 bases between. This CDR3 is CASSLDAGTTQHF. CDR3 DNA: TGTGCCAGCAGCTTAGACGCGGGAACCACCCAGCATTTT. The variable domain in full, completed from reference TRBV7-8 and TRBJ1-5, reads GAGVSQSPRYKVAKRGQDVALRCDPISGHVSLFWYQQALGQGPEFLTYFQNEAQLDKSGLPSDRFFAERPEGSVSTLKIQRTQQEDSAVYLCASSLDAGTTQHFGDGTRLSIL.

DNA of the CDR3: TGTGCCAGCAGCTTTTCGGGACTAGCGGGGTTGAATTACGAGCAGTACTTC. Its translation is CASSFSGLAGLNYEQYF. The V call is TRBV7-9, the J call TRBJ2-7; 13 nucleotides align to TRBD2. The germline gives CDR1 SEHNR, CDR2 FQNEAQ (reference sequence). With 3 bases clipped from V and 4 bases from J, the junction kept 9 bases outside the gene matches. The CDR3 extends over 17 amino acids.

The rearrangement joins TRBV6-6 to TRBJ2-6; no clear D gene. The germline V gene has CDR1 MNHNY and CDR2 SVGAGI (reference sequence). V was shortened by 10 bases and J by 0 bases, with 4 bases between the two germline ends. CDR3 length: 12 residues. CDR3 nucleotides: TGTGCCATCTACTCTGGGGCCAACGTCCTGACTTTC. As protein: CAIYSGANVLTF.

The chain uses TRBV7-2 and TRBJ1-1; unclear D gene. The CDR3 spans 12 residues. Germline lookup yields CDR1 SGHTA and CDR2 FQGNSA. V lost 1 base, J lost 5 bases, and 5 bases lay in between. CDR3 in amino acids: CASSLGRTEAFF. The DNA of the CDR3 is TGTGCCAGCAGCTTAGGGCGAACTGAAGCTTTCTTT.

This chain links TRBV6-4 with TRBJ2-3; D gene unclear. Germline CDR1 MRHNA, CDR2 SNTAGT. This CDR3 region has 14 residues. The ends were cut back, 2 bases at V and 1 base at J, with 7 bases in the middle. The DNA of the CDR3 is TGTGCCAGCAGTGACGAGGCCGGCACAGATACGCAGTATTTT. This translates into CASSDEAGTDTQYF.

The rearrangement links TRBV5-8 to TRBJ2-7; the match to TRBD2 covers 12 bases. This CDR3 is 15 amino acids long. Germline trimming cut 4 bases from V and 1 base from J; bases unmatched to any gene: 3. Germline V gene lookup returns CDR1 SGHTS and CDR2 YDEGEE. The CDR3 bases are TGTGCCAGCAGCGGACTAGCGGGAATGTCCTACGAGCAGTACTTC. It translates to CASSGLAGMSYEQYF.

The chain employs TRBV27 and TRBJ1-2; D is unclear. V was shortened by 2 bases and J by 4 bases, with 8 bases between the two germline ends. Germline loops: CDR1 MNHEY, CDR2 SMNVEV (reference sequence). The CDR3 has 13 amino acids. For the CDR3, the DNA is TGTGCCAGCAGTTTAAACAGTGGCTATGGCTACACCTTC. Protein sequence: CASSLNSGYGYTF.

The rearrangement links TRBV9 to TRBJ2-7, with a tentative D call TRBD2 (6 bases). The V gene lost 2 bases and the J gene lost 5 bases, with 11 bases spanning the gap. CDR1 is SGDLS and CDR2 is YYNGEE in the germline V gene. The CDR3 extends over 13 amino acids. In DNA form, the CDR3 reads TGTGCCAGCAGCGTTGGAGGGAGCCACGAGCAGTACTTC. Its translation is CASSVGGSHEQYF.

V usage is TRBV21-1 and J usage is TRBJ2-7; the table's D call, TRBD1, was not checked against the DNA. TRBV21-1 is marked as a pseudogene. The CDR3 spans 15 residues. The CDR3 DNA reads as TGTGCCAGCAGCTTAAAACAGGACGGCGCCTACGAGCAGTACTTC. Its translation: CASSLKQDGAYEQYF.

This sequence joins TRBV10-3 and TRBJ1-1, with D possibly TRBD1 on 6 matching bases. Trimming left V 6 bases short and J 5 bases short, with 19 bases between. CDR1 ENHRY and CDR2 SYGVKD come from the germline V gene. The CDR3 spans 15 residues. CDR3 DNA: TGTGCCATCAGCGCATACAACACACAGGGAACTGAAGCTTTCTTT. This translates into CAISAYNTQGTEAFF.

Concerning this clone: The sample contains more than one DNA sequence encoding this CDR3. This chain joins TRBV29-1 and TRBJ2-7; maybe TRBD2 (6 bases). V was trimmed by 1 base and J by 1 base, leaving 11 bases between them. The CDR3 totals 14 residues. Per germline, CDR1 SQVTM and CDR2 ANQGSEA. The CDR3 nucleotides read TGCAGCGTTGAAGGGGCTAGCGCTTCCTACGAGCAGTACTTC. Its protein is CSVEGASASYEQYF.

The chain recombines TRBV5-4 with TRBJ2-1, with D tentatively TRBD2 (6 bases). V lost 2 bases, J lost 4 bases, and 13 bases lay in between. From germline, CDR1 is SGHNT and CDR2 YYREEE (reference sequence). The CDR3 is 15 amino acids. DNA for the CDR3: TGTGCCAGCAGCTTCTTCGGGACTCCATACAATGAGCAGTTCTTC. Its protein product is CASSFFGTPYNEQFF.

This clone came up a few times. V is TRBV30 and J is TRBJ1-5; 7 bases are a match to TRBD1. The J segment lost 4 bases and the V segment lost 5 bases, leaving 5 bases of the junction unmatched. CDR1 GTSNPN and CDR2 SVGIG come from the germline V gene (reference sequence). This CDR3 has 13 residues. This CDR3 reads CAWGEGANQPQHF. DNA of the CDR3: TGTGCCTGGGGGGAGGGGGCTAATCAGCCCCAGCATTTT.

The genes are TRBV7-9 and TRBJ1-1; TRBD1 aligns across 10 bases. The ends lost 5 bases at V and 5 bases at J; junction bases unmatched: 11. The CDR3 consists of 16 residues. Germline V gene lookup returns CDR1 SEHNR and CDR2 FQNEAQ (reference sequence). This chain's CDR3 is CASSPRQGASGTEAFF. CDR3 coding DNA: TGTGCCAGCAGCCCCCGACAGGGGGCGTCGGGGACTGAAGCTTTCTTT.

The chain carries TRBV30 and TRBJ2-1; 7 bases map to TRBD2. Germline V gene data show CDR1 as GTSNPN and CDR2 as SVGIG (reference sequence). Germline trimming cut 0 bases from V and 4 bases from J; bases unmatched to any gene: 6. The CDR3 runs to 15 residues. The CDR3: CAWSVLGLEYNEQFF. The DNA for the CDR3 is TGTGCCTGGAGTGTGCTTGGACTAGAGTACAATGAGCAGTTCTTC. Based on the CDR3 plus reference TRBV30 and TRBJ2-1, the full variable domain is SQTIHQWPATLVQPVGSPLSLECTVEGTSNPNLYWYRQAAGRGLQLLFYSVGIGQISSEVPQNLSASRPQDRQFILSSKKLLLSDSGFYLCAWSVLGLEYNEQFFGPGTRLTVL.